The TCR beta chain under discussion was sequenced for a study of T cells in Graves' hyperthyroidism and ophthalmopathy. Overall study: Staff took peripheral blood when the initial diagnosis was made, before any treatment began.

V was trimmed by 2 bases and J by 7 bases, leaving 15 bases between them. The germline CDR1 and CDR2 sequences are MNHEY and SVGEGT. The CDR3 length is 14 residues. Amplification of TCR beta CDR3 regions used RNA as the template. A first-round RT-PCR of the TCR CDR3 used the HTBI primer set. From the multiplex PCR reads, TCRdb called clonotypes with MiXCR, one entry per CDR3 protein. The sample consists of about 640,000 distinct CDR3 sequences, roughly 15% of them appearing once. Ten or more counts support this clonotype. The antigen remains unidentified. Study results and caveats: For ophthalmopathy, model prediction preceded onset by a median around 7 months.

Sequenced: blood. The clonotype was recovered from a woman in her forties or fifties with Graves' ophthalmopathy. This chain links TRBV6-2 or TRBV6-3 with TRBJ2-7; D is undetermined. The CDR3 sequence: CASSYDALLLEQYF. The CDR3 coding sequence is TGTGCCAGCAGTTACGATGCGCTTCTCTTGGAGCAGTACTTC.